This TCR beta chain was sequenced during a study of monozygotic twins with inflammatory bowel disease. A total RNA quantity of roughly 3,300 ng went into each TCR library. With the 5' RACE reads reprocessed, TCRdb shows one record per CDR3 protein and no DNA. The table counts some 150,000 distinct CDR3 sequences; roughly 2.3% lies in the top ten. The CDR3 has 15 residues. Germline lookup yields CDR1 SQVTM and CDR2 ANQGSEA. This clonotype was sampled from a human donor with ulcerative colitis or Crohn's disease, or a healthy co-twin of an affected twin (not recorded which). The chain is built from TRBV29-1 and TRBJ2-4. Sequencing was carried out using blood. Here the CDR3 reads CSVDQLRLAKNIQYF.